These 10 T cell receptor beta chains were sequenced from one sample in a study of graft-versus-host responses after intestinal transplantation. Profiled with immunoSEQ multiplex PCR; TCRdb holds only in-frame clones, not every one. This table holds 49,000 or so clones, 80% to 95% found once. Source: PBMCs, taken 750 to 800 days after a first intestinal transplant, on the day of a second. The receptors shown here come from a human patient who received an intestinal transplant, so some T cells may come from the graft donor.

The rearrangement links TRBV2 to TRBJ2-7; a possible D gene is TRBD2 (5 bases). V was cut by 10 bases and J by 2 bases, with 18 bases left in between. Germline V gives CDR1 SNHLY, CDR2 FYNNEI. The CDR3 runs to 14 residues. The CDR3 sequence is CATTRSGDPYEQYF. The CDR3 region has the DNA TGTGCCACGACCCGCTCCGGGGATCCCTACGAGCAGTACTTC.

A note on this clone: Mismatch with germline at one junction end may stem from a read error. The rearrangement uses TRBV18 and TRBJ2-1, with a tentative D call TRBD2 (5 bases). The CDR3 has 12 amino acids. CDR1 and CDR2 from the germline V gene are KGHSH and LQKENI. The DNA of the CDR3 is TGTGCCAGCTCATCGGGATACAATGAGCAGCTCTTC. It codes for CASSSGYNEQLF.

The J gene is TRBJ2-1, the V gene TRBV6-4; the D is unclear. V was shortened by 4 bases and J by 7 bases, with 11 bases between the two germline ends. The CDR3 is made up of 13 amino acids. The germline gives CDR1 MRHNA, CDR2 SNTAGT. This chain's CDR3 is CASSVLGGNEQFF. The DNA of the CDR3 is TGTGCCAGCAGTGTGCTTGGTGGGAATGAGCAGTTCTTC.

The genes are TRBV4-1 and TRBJ2-3; 12 nucleotides align to TRBD2. This CDR3 is built from 16 residues. Looked up from germline, CDR1 is MGHRA and CDR2 is YSYEKL. The trim removed 0 bases at V and 4 bases at J, leaving 2 bases unmatched. Written as DNA, the CDR3 is TGCGCCAGCAGCCAAGATCTAGCGGGGGGGCCAGATACGCAGTATTTT. It specifies CASSQDLAGGPDTQYF.

The chain has TRBV5-1 and TRBJ2-6; D is ambiguous. V was clipped by 0 bases and J by 0 bases, with 7 bases between them. Per the germline V gene, CDR1 is SGHRS and CDR2 is YFSETQ. There are 16 residues in the CDR3. CDR3 amino acids: CASSLGHLSGANVLTF. In DNA form, the CDR3 reads TGCGCCAGCAGCTTGGGACACCTCTCTGGGGCCAACGTCCTGACTTTC. Full variable domain (outside the CDR3, taken from reference TRBV5-1 and TRBJ2-6): KAGVTQTPRYLIKTRGQQVTLSCSPISGHRSVSWYQQTPGQGLQFLFEYFSETQRNKGNFPGRFSGRQFSNSRSEMNVSTLELGDSALYLCASSLGHLSGANVLTFGAGSRLTVL.

The chain uses TRBV15 and TRBJ2-1; no clear D. The CDR3 totals 15 residues. The V end lost 0 bases, the J end lost 9 bases, and 15 bases lay between the germline ends. Per germline, CDR1 LNHNV and CDR2 YYDKDF (reference sequence). CDR3 sequence: CATSREGWYAAEQFF. CDR3 nucleotides: TGTGCCACCAGCAGAGAAGGATGGTATGCGGCTGAGCAGTTCTTC.

This chain links TRBV19 with TRBJ2-3, with TRBD2 matching over 7 bases. V lost 3 bases, J lost 4 bases, and 7 bases stayed unmatched. Germline V gene data show CDR1 as LNHDA and CDR2 as SQIVND (reference sequence). CDR3 size: 15 residues. In nucleotides, the CDR3 is TGTGCCAGTAGTATGGTAGCGGGCGGGGCAGATACGCAGTATTTT. It yields the protein CASSMVAGGADTQYF.

The chain couples TRBV9 to TRBJ2-1; 11 bases are shared with TRBD2. Per germline, CDR1 SGDLS and CDR2 YYNGEE. The V segment lost 4 bases and the J segment 7 bases; nucleotides outside the gene matches: 7. The CDR3 loop spans 15 amino acids. The CDR3 sequence is CASSILSGRENEQFF. In nucleotides, the CDR3 is TGTGCCAGCAGCATCCTTAGCGGGAGGGAAAATGAGCAGTTCTTC.

The chain links TRBV7-9 to TRBJ1-1; D ambiguous. Trimming stripped 0 bases from V and 7 bases from J, with 15 bases between. CDR1 and CDR2 (germline): SEHNR, FQNEAQ (reference sequence). The CDR3 sequence is 15 residues long. The CDR3 reads CASSLARAWTGEAFF. In nucleotides, the CDR3 is TGTGCCAGCAGCTTAGCTAGGGCTTGGACGGGTGAAGCTTTCTTT. Looking up the rest from reference TRBV7-9 and TRBJ1-1 gives the full variable domain: DTGVSQNPRHKITKRGQNVTFRCDPISEHNRLYWYRQTLGQGPEFLTYFQNEAQLEKSRLLSDRFSAERPKGSFSTLEIQRTEQGDSAMYLCASSLARAWTGEAFFGQGTRLTVV.

This chain joins TRBV5-1 and TRBJ1-4; tentative D call: TRBD1 (5 bases). Germline loops: CDR1 SGHRS, CDR2 YFSETQ. The V end lost 4 bases, the J end lost 3 bases, and 13 bases lay between the germline ends. The CDR3 is made up of 15 amino acids. The CDR3 is CASSGGRRSNEKLFF. The CDR3, as DNA: TGCGCCAGCAGCGGGGGACGGAGGTCTAATGAAAAACTGTTTTTT.